Listed here is a single T cell receptor (beta chain). Which antigen it targets is not known. Base qualities are not recorded, but no much larger clone differs from it by a single base. These data originate in a study of blood T cell repertoires in COVID-19 (dated by TCRdb to the early 2020s). Concerning the study at large: Samples covering the acute and convalescent phases of COVID-19 were provided by collaborators in the United States, Italy and Spain. The prospective study material was composed of cDNA or gDNA derived from T cells, B-cell-depleted T cells, or PBMCs. Subjects who had been exposed to COVID-19, were actively infected with it, or had recovered from it provided the deeply sampled blood TCRbeta repertoires that made up the dataset. The repertoires were released in a freely available public database meant as a resource for research on the immune response to SARS-CoV-2. The samples were drawn from the first 160 participants of the ongoing ImmuneRACE study and from some 1,300 subjects provided by 6 global collaborators. A de-identified subject ID, COVID-19 status, age in years and sex were almost always included in the sample metadata. Where HLA class I and class II types were available, the types were taken from metadata supplied by the sample provider, not from assay-based typing.

At one collaborating source in Seattle, patients were enrolled during active infection and were followed longitudinally through the course of disease. Collaborating institutions collected whole blood in K2EDTA tubes following their own protocols. For TCRbeta analysis, collaborator samples were shipped as frozen whole blood, as isolated PBMCs, or as DNA extracted from either sample type. What the study reported, not specific to this receptor: The quantity of clinical and demographic metadata differed by source and by participant and was supplied without curation.

TCRbeta CDR3 regions were amplified from genomic DNA by means of the immunoSEQ Assay, a bias-controlled multiplex PCR. For the original study's pipeline: Nucleated cell counts per sample were estimated from amplification of reference gene primers within the assay. To quantify the absolute abundance of each unique TCRbeta CDR3 rearrangement, sequence reads were collapsed and filtered. For each sample, productive Simpson clonality was calculated as the square root of Simpson's diversity index across productive rearrangements. Sourced from immuneACCESS, this table was stored by TCRdb with only in-frame sequences that have V and J called. A share of the clones is absent; for the studies checked, an unresolved V gene accounts for under half, and the remainder has no known explanation. V, J and clone size are those of that table, while D and trimming were read from the DNA. The sample yields around 190,000 clones; about four fifths were counted once. The top ten clonotypes cover around 8% of the sample.

There are 14 amino acids in the CDR3, from cysteine to phenylalanine inclusive. Of the read, only the CDR3 DNA is kept; its 42 bases are in frame from base 1. The germline V gene (reference sequence) yields LNHDA for CDR1 and SQIVND for CDR2. V lost 5 bases and J lost 4 bases, and the count of bases not matched to a germline gene is 7. The TCR sequence derives from a woman aged 55-69 years with COVID-19, enrolled during active disease. The V gene is TRBV19 and the J gene is TRBJ1-2, and TRBD1 matches 7 of the central bases. Sequences were obtained from peripheral blood. Read as DNA, the sequence is TGTGCCAGTAGTCAAACAGGGGACGGCTATGGCTACACCTTC. Translated, it gives CASSQTGDGYGYTF.